What follows are 25 T cell receptor beta chains derived from one specimen sequenced in a study of blood T cell repertoires in COVID-19. Assay: immunoSEQ multiplex PCR; the TCRdb copy retains only in-frame clones and omits some. Here the sample spans around 120,000 clones, roughly 89% being singletons. Sequenced sample: peripheral blood. The origin of the receptors is a woman aged 60-70 years with COVID-19, enrolled during active disease.

The chain carries TRBV7-2 and TRBJ2-7; no reliable D call. Trimming left V 5 bases short and J 2 bases short, with 13 bases between. The CDR3 spans 14 residues. CDR1 SGHTA and CDR2 FQGNSA come from the germline V gene. CDR3 bases: TGTGCCAGCAGCCTAGGGCTTCAAGCCTACGAGCAGTACTTC. Protein sequence: CASSLGLQAYEQYF. The entire variable domain, with the rest obtained from reference TRBV7-2 and TRBJ2-7, is as follows: GAGVSQSPSNKVTEKGKDVELRCDPISGHTALYWYRQSLGQGLEFLIYFQGNSAPDKSGLPSDRFSAERTGGSVSTLTIQRTQQEDSAVYLCASSLGLQAYEQYFGPGTRLTVT.

The rearrangement uses TRBV18 and TRBJ2-2, with D unclear. Deletions cut 2 bases from V and 4 bases from J, with 14 bases between. The CDR3 spans 16 residues. The germline V gene has CDR1 KGHSH and CDR2 LQKENI. The CDR3 loop reads CASSPGPEAGTGELFF. The CDR3 coding sequence is TGTGCCAGCTCACCAGGCCCTGAGGCCGGCACCGGGGAGCTGTTTTTT. The whole variable domain, remainder taken from reference TRBV18 and TRBJ2-2, is NAGVMQNPRHLVRRRGQEARLRCSPMKGHSHVYWYRQLPEEGLKFMVYLQKENIIDESGMPKERFSAEFPKEGPSILRIQQVVRGDSAAYFCASSPGPEAGTGELFFGEGSRLTVL.

The chain carries TRBV7-6 and TRBJ2-1; D is perhaps TRBD2 (6 bases). The CDR3 has 15 residues. The V gene's germline CDR1 is SGHVS and CDR2 FNYEAQ. Trimming took 3 bases from V and 4 from J, leaving 13 bases between them. The CDR3, as DNA: TGTGCCAGCAGCTTGGCGGGGATCAGTTACAATGAGCAGTTCTTC. Its protein product is CASSLAGISYNEQFF.

This rearrangement joins TRBV25-1 to TRBJ1-2, with D possibly matching TRBD1 (6 bases). The V end lost 2 bases, the J end lost 4 bases, and 11 bases lay between the germline ends. This CDR3 is built from 14 residues. Looked up from germline, CDR1 is MGHDK and CDR2 is SYGVNS. The CDR3 region is CASSEGGRTYGYTF. DNA of the CDR3: TGTGCCAGCAGTGAAGGGGGCAGAACCTATGGCTACACCTTC.

This sequence joins TRBV9 and TRBJ1-1; D may be TRBD1 (5 bases). This CDR3 region has 16 residues. Germline V gene data show CDR1 as SGDLS and CDR2 as YYNGEE. The V and J ends lost 0 bases and 5 bases respectively, with 17 bases between them. The CDR3: CASSVGAGSRITEAFF. CDR3 nucleotide sequence: TGTGCCAGCAGCGTAGGGGCAGGGTCGCGGATAACTGAAGCTTTCTTT.

The chain has TRBV6-4 and TRBJ2-2; TRBD1 matches 7 bases. The CDR3 totals 14 residues. The V gene end was trimmed by 5 bases and the J gene end by 6 bases; junction bases not matched to a gene: 6. From germline, CDR1 is MRHNA and CDR2 SNTAGT. The CDR3 protein is CASSSNRGAGELFF. The CDR3 DNA is TGTGCCAGCAGTTCCAACAGGGGAGCCGGGGAGCTGTTTTTT.

This chain joins TRBV19 and TRBJ1-2; D unresolved. The CDR3 contains 14 residues. Germline CDR1 LNHDA, CDR2 SQIVND (reference sequence). The V and J ends lost 0 bases and 4 bases respectively, with 9 bases between them. The CDR3 nucleotides read TGTGCCAGTAGTATAGACAGGCTCTCCTATGGCTACACCTTC. It codes for CASSIDRLSYGYTF.

The V call is TRBV2, the J call TRBJ1-5, with unresolved D. Trimming cost V 10 bases and J 2 bases, with 12 bases left between them. The CDR3 totals 13 residues. The germline CDR1 and CDR2 sequences are SNHLY and FYNNEI. CDR3 nucleotide sequence: TGTGCCACCAGAAGGGAGGGCAATCAGCCCCAGCATTTT. Residues: CATRREGNQPQHF.

J is TRBJ1-4 and V is TRBV30; 9 positions match TRBD1. The junction had 6 bases not matched to a gene; V was cut back by 3 bases and J by 4 bases. This CDR3 is built from 15 residues. Germline V gene sequence: CDR1 GTSNPN, CDR2 SVGIG (reference sequence). The CDR3 nucleotides are TGTGCCTGGAGCGGCGACAGGGGGATTAATGAAAAACTGTTTTTT. It specifies CAWSGDRGINEKLFF.

This sequence joins TRBV2 and TRBJ2-1; D is possibly TRBD2 (5 bases). Germline-derived CDR1 and CDR2 are SNHLY and FYNNEI. This CDR3 has 14 residues. V lost 9 bases to trimming and J lost 5 bases, with 17 bases between them. CDR3 sequence reads: CAREGDPPDNEQFF. In DNA, the CDR3 is TGTGCCAGAGAGGGAGACCCTCCTGACAATGAGCAGTTCTTC.

The chain employs TRBV7-2 and TRBJ1-2; D possibly corresponds to TRBD1 (6 bases). Trimming took off 5 bases at V and 2 bases at J, with 12 bases between the two ends. Germline V gene lookup returns CDR1 SGHTA and CDR2 FQGNSA. This CDR3 spans 14 amino acids. The CDR3 DNA reads TGTGCCAGCAGCCCCAGGACAGCAAACTATGGCTACACCTTC. This gives the protein CASSPRTANYGYTF.

A single count supports this clone. This chain links TRBV10-3 with TRBJ2-1; possibly TRBD1 for D (6 bases). CDR1 and CDR2 (germline): ENHRY, SYGVKD. V gave up 3 bases and J gave up 8 bases, with 14 bases separating them. There are 14 residues in the CDR3. The DNA of the CDR3 is TGTGCCATCAGTGAACCAGGCAGGGGATATGAGCAGTTCTTC. This translates into CAISEPGRGYEQFF.

The CDR3 DNA is TGTGCCAGCAGCAACCAGGGCGGCGTCCTCGAGCAGTACTTC. This codes for CASSNQGGVLEQYF. The chain uses TRBV28 and TRBJ2-7; D perhaps matches TRBD1 (5 bases). CDR1 MDHEN and CDR2 SYDVKM come from the germline V gene. The V and J ends lost 6 bases and 6 bases respectively, with 18 bases between them. The CDR3 covers 14 residues. The whole variable domain, filled in from reference TRBV28 and TRBJ2-7, reads DVKVTQSSRYLVKRTGEKVFLECVQDMDHENMFWYRQDPGLGLRLIYFSYDVKMKEKGDIPEGYSVSREKKERFSLILESASTNQTSMYLCASSNQGGVLEQYFGPGTRLTVT.

The CDR3: CASSPLSDRAGYTF. The CDR3 region has the DNA TGTGCCAGTAGCCCCCTCTCGGACAGGGCGGGCTACACCTTC. This chain joins TRBV19 and TRBJ1-2; TRBD1 matches 8 bases. CDR1 and CDR2 (germline): LNHDA, SQIVND (reference sequence). This CDR3 region has 14 residues. V dropped 6 bases and J dropped 8; count of bases not matched to a gene: 11.

The chain is built from TRBV4-1 and TRBJ1-1, with D perhaps matching TRBD1 (6 bases). The CDR3 is made up of 14 amino acids. CDR1 and CDR2 from the germline V gene are MGHRA and YSYEKL. V lost 2 bases, J lost 4 bases, and 11 bases lay in between. The CDR3 DNA sequence: TGCGCCAGCAGCCAAAGGGAAGGGGGCACTGAAGCTTTCTTT. The encoded protein is CASSQREGGTEAFF.

The rearrangement links TRBV27 to TRBJ2-7, with no clear D. The germline gives CDR1 MNHEY, CDR2 SMNVEV (reference sequence). V lost 4 bases and J 1 base, leaving 17 bases between the germline ends. This CDR3 has 16 residues. The CDR3 protein is CASSWALTASSYEQYF. The CDR3 region has the DNA TGTGCCAGCAGTTGGGCCCTCACGGCCTCTTCCTACGAGCAGTACTTC.

The chain joins TRBV18 to TRBJ2-7, with 10 bases that match TRBD1. With 2 bases clipped from V and 7 bases from J, the junction kept 14 bases outside the gene matches. Germline values: CDR1 KGHSH, CDR2 LQKENI. This CDR3 has 17 amino acids. The CDR3 nucleotides read TGTGCCAGCTCACCAACCATTAGGGACAGGGGTTTTCGGGAGCAGTACTTC. Protein product: CASSPTIRDRGFREQYF.

The V call is TRBV6-2 or TRBV6-3, the J call TRBJ2-5, with D perhaps matching TRBD1 (5 bases). CDR3 length equals 13 residues. Germline CDR1 is MNHEY and CDR2 is SVGEGT. V dropped 5 bases and J dropped 1 base, with 8 bases sitting between them. The CDR3 region is CASSGQGQETQYF. The CDR3 region has the DNA TGTGCCAGCAGTGGGCAGGGCCAAGAGACCCAGTACTTC.

This clone has a handful of counts. This chain joins TRBV6-6 and TRBJ2-2, with 13 bases matching TRBD2. In germline, CDR1 is MNHNY, CDR2 SVGAGI (reference sequence). The CDR3 loop spans 19 amino acids. With V trimmed by 5 bases and J by 1 base, 10 bases remained unmatched. CDR3 loop: CASSPAPGLAGMNTGELFF. CDR3 DNA sequence: TGTGCCAGCAGTCCGGCTCCGGGACTAGCGGGGATGAACACCGGGGAGCTGTTTTTT.

The chain recombines TRBV30 with TRBJ1-5, with a possible D match to TRBD1 (5 bases). The CDR3 sequence is 14 residues long. CDR1 GTSNPN and CDR2 SVGIG come from the germline V gene (reference sequence). V lost 2 bases and J 0 bases, leaving 8 bases between the germline ends. The CDR3 loop reads CAWSQGVSNQPQHF. CDR3 nucleotides: TGTGCCTGGAGTCAAGGGGTTAGCAATCAGCCCCAGCATTTT. Full variable domain (missing parts from reference TRBV30 and TRBJ1-5): SQTIHQWPATLVQPVGSPLSLECTVEGTSNPNLYWYRQAAGRGLQLLFYSVGIGQISSEVPQNLSASRPQDRQFILSSKKLLLSDSGFYLCAWSQGVSNQPQHFGDGTRLSIL.

The chain is built from TRBV7-9 and TRBJ2-7; D is possibly TRBD1 (6 bases). The ends were cut back, 3 bases at V and 3 bases at J, with 15 bases in the middle. The CDR3 extends over 15 amino acids. Germline V gives CDR1 SEHNR, CDR2 FQNEAQ (reference sequence). The CDR3 region is CASSLGQRGSYEQYF. CDR3 DNA: TGTGCCAGCAGCTTGGGACAACGGGGCAGCTACGAGCAGTACTTC.

The chain carries TRBV3-1 (or the pseudogene TRBV3-2) and TRBJ2-3; 9 bases fit TRBD2. V shed 6 bases, J shed 2 bases, and the junction held 6 bases outside the gene matches. This CDR3 is 15 amino acids long. Germline values: CDR1 LGHDT, CDR2 YNNKEL (reference sequence). As DNA, the CDR3 is TGTGCCAGCAGTCGGAGCGGGGGGTACACAGATACGCAGTATTTT. Translated: CASSRSGGYTDTQYF.

On this clone itself: Other DNA sequences in this sample translate to the same CDR3. The rearrangement joins TRBV30 to TRBJ1-5, with a weak D call TRBD1 (5 bases). In germline, CDR1 is GTSNPN, CDR2 SVGIG (reference sequence). V was clipped by 1 base and J by 6 bases, with 10 bases between them. The CDR3 is made up of 13 amino acids. The CDR3 reads CAWSGGGGQPQHF. DNA for the CDR3: TGTGCCTGGAGTGGGGGCGGTGGTCAGCCCCAGCATTTT.

The chain joins TRBV5-1 to TRBJ2-7; 11 bases are a match to TRBD1. CDR3 length: 14 residues. V lost 4 bases and J lost 2; bases outside the gene matches: 2. In germline, CDR1 is SGHRS, CDR2 YFSETQ. The CDR3 loop reads CASSPGQGAYEQYF. CDR3 coding DNA: TGCGCCAGCAGCCCGGGACAGGGGGCCTACGAGCAGTACTTC.

The chain has TRBV6-1 and TRBJ2-7, with TRBD1 matching 9 bases. Germline CDR1 MNHNS, CDR2 SASEGT. The CDR3 covers 16 residues. The ends lost 6 bases at V and 2 bases at J; junction bases unmatched: 11. The CDR3: CASRETPGQGTYEQYF. Written as DNA, the CDR3 is TGTGCCAGCAGAGAAACACCGGGACAGGGAACCTACGAGCAGTACTTC.